This is a list of T cell receptor beta chains from one sample in a study of blood T cell repertoires in COVID-19. The table came from immunoSEQ multiplex PCR; TCRdb's copy has only in-frame clones and leaves some out. The profile shows about 480,000 clones, around 89% of them singletons. What was sequenced was PBMCs or T cells enriched from blood (not recorded which). Receptors originate from a woman aged 40 to 50 who had recovered from COVID-19. Both conserved end residues are part of each CDR3. D genes are given only for firm matches. Rows may omit the clone size; those that give it use once, few, many or a size class.

v_gene: TRBV29-1
d_gene: -
abundance: -
j_gene: TRBJ1-2
CDR3aa: CSVLPGGKPGGYTF
CDR3nt: TGCAGCGTGCTCCCGGGAGGAAAACCAGGGGGCTACACCTTC

v_gene: TRBV7-2
d_gene: TRBD2
abundance: -
j_gene: TRBJ2-3
CDR3aa: CASSLPGLAGYSGTQYF
CDR3nt: TGTGCCAGCAGCCTCCCGGGACTAGCGGGATACAGTGGTACGCAGTATTTT

v_gene: TRBV14
d_gene: TRBD1
abundance: -
j_gene: TRBJ2-5
CDR3aa: CASSFRTGGETQYF
CDR3nt: TGTGCCAGCAGCTTTCGGACAGGGGGGGAGACCCAGTACTTC

v_gene: TRBV12-3/TRBV12-4
d_gene: -
abundance: -
j_gene: TRBJ1-2
CDR3aa: CASYNPLGYTF
CDR3nt: TGTGCCAGCTATAATCCCCTTGGCTACACCTTC

v_gene: TRBV12-3/TRBV12-4
d_gene: -
abundance: -
j_gene: TRBJ1-6
CDR3aa: CASKQGSNSPLHF
CDR3nt: TGTGCCAGCAAGCAGGGGAGTAATTCACCCCTCCACTTT

v_gene: TRBV7-9
d_gene: TRBD1
abundance: few
j_gene: TRBJ2-1
CDR3aa: CASSFQTTGGHYNEQFF
CDR3nt: TGTGCCAGCAGCTTCCAGACCACAGGGGGGCACTACAATGAGCAGTTCTTC

v_gene: TRBV29-1
d_gene: TRBD1
abundance: -
j_gene: TRBJ1-1
CDR3aa: CSGDRGTNTEAFF
CDR3nt: TGCAGCGGTGACAGGGGGACGAACACTGAAGCTTTCTTT

v_gene: TRBV27
d_gene: TRBD2
abundance: -
j_gene: TRBJ2-7
CDR3aa: CASSLVGAGAYEQYF
CDR3nt: TGTGCCAGCAGTTTAGTAGGGGCGGGAGCCTACGAGCAGTACTTC

v_gene: TRBV7-9
d_gene: -
abundance: -
j_gene: TRBJ2-1
CDR3aa: CASQTPGDPYNEQFF
CDR3nt: TGTGCCAGCCAGACCCCGGGTGACCCTTACAATGAGCAGTTCTTC

v_gene: TRBV20-1
d_gene: -
abundance: few
j_gene: TRBJ2-4
CDR3aa: CSAPTGYIQYF
CDR3nt: TGCAGTGCCCCGACAGGATACATTCAGTACTTC

v_gene: TRBV19
d_gene: TRBD2
abundance: few
j_gene: TRBJ2-7
CDR3aa: CASSIISGSSYEQYF
CDR3nt: TGTGCCAGTAGTATCATTAGCGGGAGCTCCTACGAGCAGTACTTC

v_gene: TRBV6-5
d_gene: TRBD1
abundance: once
j_gene: TRBJ1-5
CDR3aa: CASSTGTGVQPQHF
CDR3nt: TGTGCCAGCTCCACCGGGACAGGGGTACAGCCCCAGCATTTT

v_gene: TRBV6-5
d_gene: -
abundance: -
j_gene: TRBJ2-7
CDR3aa: CASSWGRGGSYEQYF
CDR3nt: TGTGCCAGCAGTTGGGGTAGGGGGGGCTCCTACGAGCAGTACTTC

v_gene: TRBV7-9
d_gene: -
abundance: once
j_gene: TRBJ1-1
CDR3aa: CASSSQTAVNTEAFF
CDR3nt: TGTGCCAGCAGCTCCCAGACAGCCGTGAACACTGAAGCTTTCTTT

v_gene: TRBV6-1
d_gene: TRBD2
abundance: -
j_gene: TRBJ2-7
CDR3aa: CASSELRGLVGEQYF
CDR3nt: TGTGCCAGCAGTGAATTACGGGGACTAGTCGGCGAGCAGTACTTC

v_gene: TRBV9
d_gene: TRBD1
abundance: -
j_gene: TRBJ2-7
CDR3aa: CASSVEGQGAYEQYF
CDR3nt: TGTGCCAGCAGCGTAGAAGGACAGGGGGCTTACGAGCAGTACTTC

v_gene: TRBV5-6
d_gene: -
abundance: once
j_gene: TRBJ1-3
CDR3aa: CASSAPPRVSRNTIYF
CDR3nt: TGTGCCAGCAGCGCCCCTCCCAGGGTGTCAAGAAACACCATATATTTT

v_gene: TRBV11-2
d_gene: TRBD1
abundance: -
j_gene: TRBJ1-1
CDR3aa: CASSLGTGLSEAFF
CDR3nt: TGTGCCAGCAGCTTAGGGACAGGGTTGTCTGAAGCTTTCTTT

v_gene: TRBV3-1/TRBV3-2
d_gene: -
abundance: -
j_gene: TRBJ1-1
CDR3aa: CASSTGTEAFF
CDR3nt: TGTGCCAGCAGCACCGGGACTGAAGCTTTCTTT

v_gene: TRBV9
d_gene: TRBD2
abundance: -
j_gene: TRBJ2-3
CDR3aa: CASSVAVSGKSGTTQYF
CDR3nt: TGTGCCAGCAGCGTAGCGGTCAGCGGGAAGAGTGGGACTACGCAGTATTTT

v_gene: TRBV6-5
d_gene: -
abundance: -
j_gene: TRBJ2-7
CDR3aa: CASSYSNQRHSYEQYF
CDR3nt: TGTGCCAGCAGTTACTCCAACCAGCGGCACTCCTACGAGCAGTACTTC

v_gene: TRBV25-1
d_gene: TRBD2
abundance: -
j_gene: TRBJ2-1
CDR3aa: CASSVLIGGSGSENEQFF
CDR3nt: TGTGCCAGCAGTGTATTAATCGGGGGGAGCGGGAGTGAAAATGAGCAGTTCTTC

v_gene: TRBV28
d_gene: -
abundance: -
j_gene: TRBJ1-2
CDR3aa: CASRLQGTNYGYTF
CDR3nt: TGTGCCAGCAGGCTGCAGGGCACCAACTATGGCTACACCTTC

v_gene: TRBV9
d_gene: -
abundance: -
j_gene: TRBJ1-1
CDR3aa: CASSVSGGHTEAFF
CDR3nt: TGTGCCAGCAGCGTCTCCGGGGGACACACTGAAGCTTTCTTT

v_gene: TRBV5-1
d_gene: TRBD2
abundance: -
j_gene: TRBJ2-7
CDR3aa: CASSPSVTSAIPYEQYF
CDR3nt: TGCGCCAGCAGCCCTTCCGTAACTAGCGCAATACCCTACGAGCAGTACTTC

v_gene: TRBV6-5
d_gene: -
abundance: -
j_gene: TRBJ1-1
CDR3aa: CASRLQPNTEAFF
CDR3nt: TGTGCCAGCAGGTTACAGCCTAACACTGAAGCTTTCTTT